The source of this TCR beta chain is a study of T cells in Graves' hyperthyroidism and ophthalmopathy. Trimming stripped 4 bases from V and 9 bases from J, with 13 bases between. The CDR3 runs to 12 residues. CDR1 and CDR2 from the germline V gene are KGHSH and LQKENI. Amplified regions were TCR beta CDR3 sequences from RNA transcripts. HTBI primers drove first-round RT-PCR of the TCR CDR3. TCRdb re-derived calls from the multiplex PCR reads in MiXCR, one entry per CDR3 protein. The sample includes about 580,000 distinct CDR3 sequences, around 45% of them seen just once. This clonotype was recorded many times.

The receptor was derived from a young woman with Graves' hyperthyroidism. Specimen: peripheral blood or thyroid tissue (not recorded which). The V and J genes are TRBV18 and TRBJ2-7; tentatively, D is TRBD1 (6 bases). Here the CDR3 DNA reads TGTGCCAGCTCACGAGGGGGACCCGTGCAGTACTTC. Translating gives CASSRGGPVQYF.